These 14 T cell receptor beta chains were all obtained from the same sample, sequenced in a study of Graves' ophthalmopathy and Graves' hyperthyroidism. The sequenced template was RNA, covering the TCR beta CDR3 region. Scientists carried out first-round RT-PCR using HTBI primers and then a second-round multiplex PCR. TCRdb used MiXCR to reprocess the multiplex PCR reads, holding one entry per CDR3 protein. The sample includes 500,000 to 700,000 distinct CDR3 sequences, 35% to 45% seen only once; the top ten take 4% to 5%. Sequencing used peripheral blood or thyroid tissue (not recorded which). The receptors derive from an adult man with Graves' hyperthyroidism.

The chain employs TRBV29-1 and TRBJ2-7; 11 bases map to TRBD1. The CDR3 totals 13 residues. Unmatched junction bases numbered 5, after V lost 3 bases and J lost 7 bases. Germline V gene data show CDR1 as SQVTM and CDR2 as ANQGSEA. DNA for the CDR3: TGCAGCGTTGATGGGACAGGGGGAAGGGAGCAGTACTTC. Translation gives CSVDGTGGREQYF.

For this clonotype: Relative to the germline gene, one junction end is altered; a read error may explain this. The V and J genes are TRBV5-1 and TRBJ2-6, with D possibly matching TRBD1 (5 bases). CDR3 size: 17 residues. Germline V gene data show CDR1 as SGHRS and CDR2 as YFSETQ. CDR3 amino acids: CASSLSQRHSGANVPTF. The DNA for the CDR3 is TGCGCCAGCAGCCTTTCCCAACGACACTCTGGGGCCAACGTCCCGACCTTC.

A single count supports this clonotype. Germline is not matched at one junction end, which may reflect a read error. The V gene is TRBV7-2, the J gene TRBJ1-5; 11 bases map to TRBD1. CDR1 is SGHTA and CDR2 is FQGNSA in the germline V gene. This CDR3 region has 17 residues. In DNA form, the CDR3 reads TGTGTCAGCAGTTCCGGGACAGGGGGAGTTGGTAGTCAGCCCCAGCATTTT. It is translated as CVSSSGTGGVGSQPQHF.

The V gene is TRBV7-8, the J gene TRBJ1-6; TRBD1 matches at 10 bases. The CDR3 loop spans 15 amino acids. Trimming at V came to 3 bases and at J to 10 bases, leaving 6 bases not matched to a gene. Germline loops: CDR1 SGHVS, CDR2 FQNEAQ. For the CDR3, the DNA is TGTGCCAGCAGCTTGGGACAGGGGAAAGGGTCACCCCTCCACTTT. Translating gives CASSLGQGKGSPLHF. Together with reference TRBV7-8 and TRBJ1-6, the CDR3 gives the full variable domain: GAGVSQSPRYKVAKRGQDVALRCDPISGHVSLFWYQQALGQGPEFLTYFQNEAQLDKSGLPSDRFFAERPEGSVSTLKIQRTQQEDSAVYLCASSLGQGKGSPLHFGNGTRLTVT.

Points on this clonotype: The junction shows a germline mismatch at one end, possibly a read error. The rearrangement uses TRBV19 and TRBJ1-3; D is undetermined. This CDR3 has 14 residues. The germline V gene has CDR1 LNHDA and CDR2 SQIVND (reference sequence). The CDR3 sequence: CASSILAAGNTIHF. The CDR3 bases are TGTGCCAGTAGTATTTTGGCAGCAGGAAACACCATACATTTT.

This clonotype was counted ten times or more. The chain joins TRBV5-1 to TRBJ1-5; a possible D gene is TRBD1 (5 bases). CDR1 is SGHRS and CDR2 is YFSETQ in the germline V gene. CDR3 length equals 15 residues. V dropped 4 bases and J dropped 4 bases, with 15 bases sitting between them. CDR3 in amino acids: CASSPGTAENQPQHF. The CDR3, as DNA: TGCGCCAGCAGCCCTGGGACTGCGGAGAATCAGCCCCAGCATTTT.

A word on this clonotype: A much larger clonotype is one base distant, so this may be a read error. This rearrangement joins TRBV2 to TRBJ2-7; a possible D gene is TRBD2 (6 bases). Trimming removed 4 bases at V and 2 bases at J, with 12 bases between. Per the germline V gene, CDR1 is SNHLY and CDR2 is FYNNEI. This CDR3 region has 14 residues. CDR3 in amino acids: CASSGGASPYEQYF. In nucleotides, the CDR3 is TGTGCCAGCAGTGGCGGGGCAAGCCCCTACGAGCAGTACTTC.

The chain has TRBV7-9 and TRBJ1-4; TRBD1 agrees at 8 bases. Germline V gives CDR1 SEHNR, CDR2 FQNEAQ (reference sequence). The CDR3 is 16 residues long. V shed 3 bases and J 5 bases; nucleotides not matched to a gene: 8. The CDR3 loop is CASSFRDRLLNEKLFF. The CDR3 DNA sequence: TGTGCCAGCAGCTTCCGGGACAGGCTACTAAATGAAAAACTGTTTTTT.

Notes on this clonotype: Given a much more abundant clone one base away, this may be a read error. As DNA, the CDR3 is TGTGCCGGGATGGGACAGTACAGCAATCAGCCCCAGCATTTT. Its translation is CAGMGQYSNQPQHF. The chain employs TRBV10-3 and TRBJ1-5; TRBD1 matches at 7 bases. The CDR3 consists of 14 residues. The V segment lost 11 bases and the J segment 1 base; nucleotides outside the gene matches: 8. Germline V gene lookup returns CDR1 ENHRY and CDR2 SYGVKD.

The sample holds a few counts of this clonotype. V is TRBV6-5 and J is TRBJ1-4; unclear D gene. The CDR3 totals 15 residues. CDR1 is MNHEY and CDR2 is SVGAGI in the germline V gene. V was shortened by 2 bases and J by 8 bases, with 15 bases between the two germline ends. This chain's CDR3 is CASSYLRGLDEKLFF. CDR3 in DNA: TGTGCCAGCAGTTACCTAAGAGGCCTGGACGAAAAACTGTTTTTT.

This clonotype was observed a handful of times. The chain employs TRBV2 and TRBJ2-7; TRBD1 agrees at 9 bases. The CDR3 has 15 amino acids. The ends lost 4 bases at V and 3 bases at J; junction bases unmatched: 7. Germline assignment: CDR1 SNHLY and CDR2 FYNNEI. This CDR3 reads CASSAPTGGYYEQYF. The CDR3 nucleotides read TGTGCCAGCAGTGCCCCGACAGGGGGATACTACGAGCAGTACTTC.

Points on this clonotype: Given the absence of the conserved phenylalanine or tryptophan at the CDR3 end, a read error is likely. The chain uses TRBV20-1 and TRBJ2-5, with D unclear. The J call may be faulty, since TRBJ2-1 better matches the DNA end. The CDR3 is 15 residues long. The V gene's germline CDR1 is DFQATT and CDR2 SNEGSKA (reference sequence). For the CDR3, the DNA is TGCAGTGCTAGAGATTTGGTCAGCTCCTACAATGAGCAGTTCTCC. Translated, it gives CSARDLVSSYNEQFS.

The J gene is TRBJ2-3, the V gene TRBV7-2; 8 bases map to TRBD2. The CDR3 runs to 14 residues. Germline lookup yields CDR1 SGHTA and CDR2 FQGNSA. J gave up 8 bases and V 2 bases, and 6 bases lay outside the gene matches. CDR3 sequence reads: CASSLLRGGGTQYF. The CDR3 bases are TGTGCCAGCAGCTTACTCCGGGGGGGAGGTACGCAGTATTTT.

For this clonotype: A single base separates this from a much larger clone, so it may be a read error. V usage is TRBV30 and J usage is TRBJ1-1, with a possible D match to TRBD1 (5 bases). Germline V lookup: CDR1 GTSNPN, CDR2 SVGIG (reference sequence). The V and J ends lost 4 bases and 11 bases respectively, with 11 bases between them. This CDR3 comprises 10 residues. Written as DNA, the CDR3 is TGTGCCTGGACAGGGACCGGGGCTTTCTTT. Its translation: CAWTGTGAFF.